A selection of T cell receptor beta chains follows, all from one sample in a study of intratumoral heterogeneity in liver cancer. The method was immunoSEQ multiplex PCR; TCRdb's version includes in-frame clones alone and lacks a portion of them. The data contain some 3,600 clones, about half of them singletons. Sequenced here: tumor tissue, sampled before any cancer treatment. The receptors originated from a man aged 70 or older with hepatocellular carcinoma. Both conserved end residues are part of each CDR3. D genes are given only for firm matches. The size of a clone is reported for some rows only, either as once, few or many, or as a class for expanded clones.

CDR3 protein	CDR3 DNA	clone size	V gene	J gene	D gene
CATSRAGVNSPLHF	TGTGCCACCAGCAGAGCTGGCGTTAATTCACCCCTCCACTTT	few	TRBV15	TRBJ1-6	NA
CAIRKGLAGGDQETQYF	TGTGCCATCAGAAAGGGACTAGCGGGGGGGGACCAAGAGACCCAGTACTTC	medium-sized	TRBV10-3	TRBJ2-5	TRBD2
CASSQDLSVNEQFF	TGCGCCAGCAGCCAAGATTTGTCTGTCAATGAGCAGTTCTTC	few	TRBV4-3	TRBJ2-1	NA
CASSLGGGAGNQPQHF	TGCGCCAGCAGCTTGGGAGGGGGCGCGGGCAATCAGCCCCAGCATTTT	NA	TRBV5-1	TRBJ1-5	TRBD1
CASGQGRFF	TGTGCCAGCGGACAGGGACGATTCTTC	medium-sized	TRBV7-3	TRBJ2-1	TRBD1
CASSESAGSGTEAFF	TGTGCCAGCAGTGAATCGGCAGGGTCAGGCACTGAAGCTTTCTTT	few	TRBV25-1	TRBJ1-1	NA
CASSAQGRYNEQFF	TGCGCCAGCAGCGCACAGGGTCGCTACAATGAGCAGTTCTTC	NA	TRBV5-1	TRBJ2-1	NA
CASSLRGRGTGELFF	TGTGCCAGCAGCTTAAGGGGGCGCGGCACCGGGGAGCTGTTTTTT	NA	TRBV11-2	TRBJ2-2	TRBD1
CSAGTGEYGYTF	TGCAGCGCCGGGACAGGGGAATATGGCTACACCTTC	NA	TRBV29-1	TRBJ1-2	TRBD1
CSVWGNLGYTF	TGCAGCGTTTGGGGTAATTTGGGCTACACCTTC	few	TRBV29-1	TRBJ1-2	NA
CASSDGWGTEAFF	TGTGCCAGCAGTGACGGCTGGGGCACTGAAGCTTTCTTT	medium-sized	TRBV6-1	TRBJ1-1	NA
CASSSPHSTDTQYF	TGTGCCAGCAGTTCACCCCATAGCACAGATACGCAGTATTTT	large	TRBV27	TRBJ2-3	NA
CSVEGTVSYNEQFF	TGCAGCGTGGAAGGGACAGTAAGCTACAATGAGCAGTTCTTC	medium-sized	TRBV29-1	TRBJ2-1	TRBD1
CASSWTPNTGELFF	TGCGCCAGCAGCTGGACACCGAACACCGGGGAGCTGTTTTTT	medium-sized	TRBV5-1	TRBJ2-2	NA
CASSWGQGNIQYF	TGTGCCAGCAGTTGGGGACAGGGGAACATTCAGTACTTC	NA	TRBV12-3/TRBV12-4	TRBJ2-4	TRBD1
CASSIGTGSKYF	TGTGCCAGTAGTATAGGGACGGGGAGCAAGTACTTC	NA	TRBV19	TRBJ2-7	NA
CASSLAAMTGTNTEAFF	TGTGCCAGCAGCTTGGCCGCAATGACAGGGACGAACACTGAAGCTTTCTTT	NA	TRBV7-9	TRBJ1-1	TRBD1
CASSFSGANVLTF	TGTGCCAGCAGCTTTTCTGGGGCCAACGTCCTGACTTTC	NA	TRBV5-6	TRBJ2-6	NA
CASSPPASNQPQHF	TGTGCCAGCTCACCCCCGGCTAGCAATCAGCCCCAGCATTTT	NA	TRBV18	TRBJ1-5	NA